The 7 T cell receptor beta chains reported below all come from one sample, sequenced in a study of T cell responses to AZD1222 COVID-19 vaccine. Using immunoSEQ multiplex PCR, the repertoire was profiled, and TCRdb retains in-frame clones only, with some absent. The sample yields about 180,000 clones, about 90% seen once. The specimen was peripheral blood, collected on day 0 of AZD1222 vaccination. The receptors shown here come from an adult in good health.

The chain combines TRBV15 with TRBJ1-3; no clear D. Germline V gene sequence: CDR1 LNHNV, CDR2 YYDKDF (reference sequence). The ends were cut back, 1 base at V and 0 bases at J, with 7 bases in the middle. The CDR3 extends over 15 amino acids. CDR3 residues: CATSRVRRSGNTIYF. DNA for the CDR3: TGTGCCACCAGCAGAGTCAGACGCTCTGGAAACACCATATATTTT.

This chain uses TRBV5-1 with TRBJ1-2; TRBD1 might be the D (5 bases). The CDR3 consists of 15 residues. Germline CDR1 is SGHRS and CDR2 is YFSETQ. The V end was cut by 4 bases, the J end by 2 bases, with 15 bases between. The DNA of the CDR3 is TGCGCCAGCAGCATCCGGGGCGAAACGAACTATGGCTACACCTTC. It is translated as CASSIRGETNYGYTF.

V is TRBV19 and J is TRBJ1-1; the match to TRBD1 covers 7 bases. This CDR3 contains 14 residues. Germline lookup yields CDR1 LNHDA and CDR2 SQIVND (reference sequence). Unmatched junction bases numbered 13, after V lost 4 bases and J lost 11 bases. DNA for the CDR3: TGTGCCAGTAGTACACAACCAACTACAGGGGACGCTTTCTTT. Protein sequence: CASSTQPTTGDAFF.

V and J are TRBV3-1 (or the pseudogene TRBV3-2) and TRBJ1-2; 7 bases are a match to TRBD1. The CDR3 runs to 15 residues. V lost 0 bases, J lost 7 bases, and 8 bases stayed unmatched. Germline CDR1 and CDR2: LGHDT and YNNKEL (reference sequence). DNA for the CDR3: TGTGCCAGCAGCCAAGAAGGGGCCAGGGGGTCTGGCTACACCTTC. Protein product: CASSQEGARGSGYTF.

V is TRBV18 and J is TRBJ2-3; D not certain. Germline CDR1 reads KGHSH; CDR2 reads LQKENI. The germline V and J ends were trimmed by 3 bases and 4 bases, with 8 bases remaining between them. This CDR3 has 13 residues. The DNA for the CDR3 is TGTGCCAGCTCACCCAGAATCTCAGATACGCAGTATTTT. As protein: CASSPRISDTQYF. The full variable domain, its missing parts supplied by reference TRBV18 and TRBJ2-3, is NAGVMQNPRHLVRRRGQEARLRCSPMKGHSHVYWYRQLPEEGLKFMVYLQKENIIDESGMPKERFSAEFPKEGPSILRIQQVVRGDSAAYFCASSPRISDTQYFGPGTRLTVL.

This rearrangement joins TRBV5-4 to TRBJ2-1; 15 nucleotides match TRBD2. The CDR3 covers 15 residues. Germline trimming cut 4 bases from V and 10 bases from J; bases unmatched to any gene: 6. Looked up from germline, CDR1 is SGHNT and CDR2 is YYREEE (reference sequence). The CDR3 spells CASSVGLAGGKEQFF. The CDR3 DNA follows: TGTGCCAGCAGCGTGGGACTAGCGGGGGGTAAGGAGCAGTTCTTC.

The table lists this clone with a count of one. This rearrangement joins TRBV5-1 to TRBJ1-6; D not resolved. V was shortened by 4 bases and J by 7 bases, with 18 bases between the two germline ends. From germline, CDR1 is SGHRS and CDR2 YFSETQ. There are 16 residues in the CDR3. The CDR3 loop reads CASSHIMGVENSPLHF. The CDR3 coding sequence is TGCGCCAGCAGCCACATTATGGGCGTTGAAAATTCACCCCTCCACTTT.